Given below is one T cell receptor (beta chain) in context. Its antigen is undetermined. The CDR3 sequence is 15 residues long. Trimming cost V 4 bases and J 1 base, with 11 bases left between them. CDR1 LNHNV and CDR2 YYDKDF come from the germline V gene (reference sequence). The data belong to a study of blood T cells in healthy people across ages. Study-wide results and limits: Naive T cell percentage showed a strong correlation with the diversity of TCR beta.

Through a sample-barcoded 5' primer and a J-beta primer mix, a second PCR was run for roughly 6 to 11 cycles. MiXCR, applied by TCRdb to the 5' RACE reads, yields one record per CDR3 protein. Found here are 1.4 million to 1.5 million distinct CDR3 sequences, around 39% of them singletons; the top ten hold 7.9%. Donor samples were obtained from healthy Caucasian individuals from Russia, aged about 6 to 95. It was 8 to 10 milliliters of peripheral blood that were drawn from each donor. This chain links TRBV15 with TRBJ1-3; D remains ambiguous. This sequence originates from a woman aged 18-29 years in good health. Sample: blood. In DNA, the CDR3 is TGTGCCACCAGCACCTCATCTGGATCTGGAAACACCATATATTTT. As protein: CATSTSSGSGNTIYF.